This T cell receptor beta chain was sequenced during a study of blood T cell repertoires in COVID-19. Overall study context: Collection of acute and convalescent COVID-19 samples took place in the United States, Italy and Spain. Nucleic acid was either cDNA or gDNA, and it came from T cells, B-cell-depleted T cells, or PBMCs.

Enrollment of patients from Seattle took place during active infection, with longitudinal follow-up. The V and J ends lost 2 bases and 6 bases respectively, with 8 bases between them. The germline V gene encodes CDR1 MGHRA and CDR2 YSYEKL. This CDR3 spans 12 amino acids. Authors' methods: Counts of nucleated cells, estimated from reference gene primer amplification, were obtained. Assay used: immunoSEQ multiplex PCR; TCRdb lists only in-frame clones, some missing. V and J calls and clone size are copied from that table; D and trimming were computed from the DNA. The sample includes fewer than 450,000 clones, 85% to 90% of them seen just once.

The sample taken for sequencing was peripheral blood. V gene TRBV4-1 combines with J gene TRBJ2-7; D gene uncertain. The TCR comes from a woman in her 70s with COVID-19, enrolled during active disease. The chain's CDR3 is CASSQIRGEQYF. The DNA for the CDR3 is TGCGCCAGCAGCCAAATTAGAGGCGAGCAGTACTTC.